The 2 T cell receptor beta chains given below trace back to one sample, sequenced in a study of cytomegalovirus exposure and HLA in healthy donors (dated by TCRdb to 2017 to 2019). Libraries came from the immunoSEQ multiplex PCR assay. For the multiplex PCR, a mixture combining 60 forward primers for TCR Vbeta segments and 13 reverse primers for TCR Jbeta segments was used. As stored in TCRdb, this immuneACCESS dataset retains in-frame rearrangements with V and J assigned. A fraction of the clones does not appear; measured against another copy, unresolved V genes explain less than half of the discrepancy, and the remainder lacks a known reason. The sample table contains a few hundred thousand clones; only one count was recorded for roughly four fifths of them. Of the sample, roughly 1.3% is held by the ten largest clones. Sequencing was performed on PBMCs. The receptors were sampled from a girl aged 10-17 years in good health and CMV-seronegative.

This clone was seen a single time. The chain uses TRBV11-3 and TRBJ2-2; D remains unclear. V lost 1 base to trimming and J lost 6 bases, with 6 bases between them. CDR3 length: 13 residues. Germline lookup yields CDR1 SGHNT and CDR2 YENEEA. In DNA form, the CDR3 reads TGTGCCAGCAGCTTAGTTTCTCCCGGGGAGCTGTTTTTT. Protein product: CASSLVSPGELFF.

This chain joins TRBV16 and TRBJ1-4; 9 bases line up with TRBD1. The CDR3 consists of 14 residues. Losses at the gene ends were 2 bases for V and 9 bases for J; bases not matched to a gene: 4. CDR1 is KGHSY, CDR2 FQNENV, per germline. CDR3 amino acids: CASSQPGQGQKLFF. The CDR3 DNA follows: TGTGCCAGCAGCCAACCGGGACAGGGACAAAAACTGTTTTTT.